Each of the 14 T cell receptor beta chains below was sequenced from the same sample in a study of T cells after yellow fever vaccination. TCRdb fed the 5' RACE reads into MiXCR, producing one record per CDR3 protein. The sample lists tens of thousands of distinct CDR3 sequences; less than 9% were seen once. Sequencing used CD8+ T cells sorted from PBMCs, obtained less than 16 days after the first yellow fever vaccination. Receptors originate from a man between 18 and 29 years old who received the YFV17D yellow fever vaccine.

This clonotype was counted at least ten times. The gene calls are TRBV5-1 and TRBJ1-1; 7 nucleotides line up with TRBD1. Germline values: CDR1 SGHRS, CDR2 YFSETQ. V lost 0 bases and J lost 1; bases outside the gene matches: 6. The CDR3 runs to 16 residues. CDR3 DNA: TGCGCCAGCAGCTTGGAGGGGGCGGTAGGGAACACTGAAGCTTTCTTT. This encodes CASSLEGAVGNTEAFF.

This clonotype has more than one count but fewer than ten. The rearrangement uses TRBV27 and TRBJ2-3, with 12 bases fitting TRBD2. The junction had 5 bases not matched to a gene; V was cut back by 5 bases and J by 5 bases. CDR1 is MNHEY and CDR2 is SMNVEV in the germline V gene (reference sequence). The length of the CDR3 is 15 residues. For the CDR3, the DNA is TGTGCCAGCAGTAGGGCTAGCGGGGGGGGAGATACGCAGTATTTT. Encoded protein: CASSRASGGGDTQYF.

This clonotype has a count of ten or more. The chain has TRBV20-1 and TRBJ2-1; D possibly corresponds to TRBD2 (5 bases). This CDR3 comprises 10 residues. V lost 8 bases to trimming and J lost 7 bases, with 9 bases between them. Germline CDR1 is DFQATT and CDR2 is SNEGSKA (reference sequence). The CDR3 is CSWRANEQFF. CDR3 DNA: TGCAGTTGGCGGGCAAATGAGCAGTTCTTC.

This clonotype has a count of ten or more. The rearrangement links TRBV5-1 to TRBJ2-1, with D hard to call. This CDR3 is 14 amino acids long. V lost 7 bases and J lost 6, with 17 bases in between. Germline values: CDR1 SGHRS, CDR2 YFSETQ. In DNA form, the CDR3 reads TGCGCCAGCTACCACGGAATGTTCAGCAATGAGCAGTTCTTC. This sequence encodes CASYHGMFSNEQFF.

At least ten counts were recorded for this clonotype. The rearrangement uses TRBV6-2 or TRBV6-3 and TRBJ2-7; 7 bases fit TRBD1. This CDR3 contains 14 residues. CDR1 and CDR2 (germline): MNHEY, SVGEGT. The V and J ends lost 2 bases and 3 bases, in that order; junction bases with no gene match: 4. The DNA of the CDR3 is TGTGCCAGCAGTTACGGGACAGCACACTACGAGCAGTACGTC. Its protein is CASSYGTAHYEQYV.

A word on this clonotype: This may be a read error, as it is one base from a much larger clone. This chain links TRBV4-3 with TRBJ1-6; no definite D call. V was shortened by 0 bases and J by 9 bases, with 6 bases between the two germline ends. The CDR3 loop spans 13 amino acids. CDR1 and CDR2 (germline): LGHNA, YSLEER. The CDR3 DNA follows: TGCGCCAGCAGCCAAGATTTGGGTTCACCCCTCCACTTT. Residues: CASSQDLGSPLHF.

This chain joins TRBV5-4 and TRBJ2-1; 9 nucleotides agree with TRBD2. J was trimmed by 3 bases and V by 2 bases; bases with no gene match: 3. The CDR3 length is 15 residues. The germline gives CDR1 SGHNT, CDR2 YYREEE (reference sequence). CDR3 loop: CASSFLAGSYNEQFF. In DNA form, the CDR3 reads TGTGCCAGCAGCTTTCTAGCGGGGAGCTACAATGAGCAGTTCTTC.

In this sample, this clonotype turned up many times. The CDR3 DNA reads as TGCAGCGTTGAAGATTTCGAGACAGGCCGCTACGAGCAGTACTTC. The encoded protein is CSVEDFETGRYEQYF. This sequence joins TRBV29-1 and TRBJ2-7; possible D gene TRBD1, 6 bases. The ends were cut back, 0 bases at V and 3 bases at J, with 15 bases in the middle. Germline V lookup: CDR1 SQVTM, CDR2 ANQGSEA. This CDR3 has 15 amino acids.

The V gene is TRBV12-3 or TRBV12-4, the J gene TRBJ1-2; maybe TRBD1 (6 bases). The CDR3 is made up of 16 amino acids. Trimming took off 4 bases at V and 5 bases at J, with 20 bases between the two ends. CDR3: CASSWIQGFKMYGYTF. The CDR3, as DNA: TGTGCCAGCAGTTGGATACAGGGTTTTAAGATGTATGGCTACACCTTC.

The rearrangement links TRBV7-8 to TRBJ1-3, with unresolved D. This CDR3 contains 15 residues. The germline V gene encodes CDR1 SGHVS and CDR2 FQNEAQ. V lost 2 bases to trimming and J lost 0 bases, with 8 bases between them. The CDR3, as DNA: TGTGCCAGCAGCTTAAATTGGTTCTCTGGAAACACCATATATTTT. Translation gives CASSLNWFSGNTIYF.

This clonotype occurred many times. The chain joins TRBV4-3 to TRBJ2-6; D gene unclear. CDR1 is LGHNA and CDR2 is YSLEER in the germline V gene. CDR3 length: 16 amino acids. V was trimmed by 0 bases and J by 0 bases, leaving 6 bases between them. The chain's CDR3 is CASSQDLSSGANVLTF. The CDR3 DNA sequence: TGCGCCAGCAGCCAAGATCTTAGCTCTGGGGCCAACGTCCTGACTTTC.

The DNA of the CDR3 is TGTGCCAGTGACCACCGGGACTTCACCGGGGAGCAGTACTTC. Amino acids: CASDHRDFTGEQYF. This rearrangement joins TRBV19 to TRBJ2-7; D perhaps matches TRBD2 (6 bases). Germline-derived CDR1 and CDR2 are LNHDA and SQIVND (reference sequence). The CDR3 totals 14 residues. V lost 8 bases, J lost 7 bases, and 21 bases lay in between.

This clonotype was counted at least ten times. The chain joins TRBV10-2 to TRBJ2-7; 9 bases agree with TRBD2. CDR3 length: 16 residues. Germline CDR1 WSHSY, CDR2 SAAADI. V was clipped by 8 bases and J by 3 bases; unmatched bases: 14. In DNA, the CDR3 is TGCGCCAGCGGCCCCCCCCCGGGACTAGCAGGCTACGAGCAGTACTTC. Protein sequence: CASGPPPGLAGYEQYF.

This clonotype was counted ten times or more. The genes are TRBV24-1 and TRBJ1-1, with D maybe TRBD1 (6 bases). Between the trimmed V and J ends, which lost 4 bases and 2 bases, there was a span of 16 bases. Germline CDR1 reads KGHDR; CDR2 reads SFDVKD. The CDR3 is made up of 16 amino acids. The CDR3: CATSDTGGGPNTEAFF. DNA of the CDR3: TGTGCCACCAGTGACACTGGGGGGGGGCCCAACACTGAAGCTTTCTTT.